Shown below are 15 T cell receptor beta chains from a single sample sequenced in a study of blood T cell repertoires in COVID-19. Using immunoSEQ multiplex PCR, the repertoire was profiled, and TCRdb retains in-frame clones only, with some absent. This table holds about 200,000 clones, approximately 90% found once. The sequenced sample consisted of peripheral blood. The receptors originated from an elderly man with acute or convalescent COVID-19.

This clone was seen only once. The V gene is TRBV14, the J gene TRBJ2-5; unclear D gene. Germline V gives CDR1 SGHDN, CDR2 FVKESK. Trimming removed 1 base at V and 2 bases at J, with 14 bases between. The CDR3 has 16 amino acids. The CDR3 region has the DNA TGTGCCAGCAGCCAAGGGCATATGCCCCGACAAGAGACCCAGTACTTC. Translated: CASSQGHMPRQETQYF.

The rearrangement joins TRBV7-6 to TRBJ1-2, with 7 bases that match TRBD1. The germline CDR1 and CDR2 sequences are SGHVS and FNYEAQ. CDR3 length: 15 amino acids. V dropped 6 bases and J dropped 1; count of bases not matched to a gene: 8. This CDR3 reads CASRPRTGGNYGYTF. CDR3 DNA: TGTGCCAGCAGACCTAGGACAGGTGGTAACTATGGCTACACCTTC.

This sequence joins TRBV9 and TRBJ1-4; 8 bases line up with TRBD1. V dropped 2 bases and J dropped 7; count of bases not matched to a gene: 7. The CDR3 spans 15 residues. Germline CDR1 is SGDLS and CDR2 is YYNGEE. The CDR3 is CASSVLAGTGEKLFF. CDR3 DNA sequence: TGTGCCAGCAGCGTCCTCGCCGGGACAGGTGAAAAACTGTTTTTT. Filled out from reference TRBV9 and TRBJ1-4, the complete variable domain reads DSGVTQTPKHLITATGQRVTLRCSPRSGDLSVYWYQQSLDQGLQFLIQYYNGEERAKGNILERFSAQQFPDLHSELNLSSLELGDSALYFCASSVLAGTGEKLFFGSGTQLSVL.

CDR3 DNA sequence: TGTGCCTGGAGTAGGGAGAACCCTTCACCCCTCCACTTT. It yields the protein CAWSRENPSPLHF. The rearrangement links TRBV30 to TRBJ1-6; D gene ambiguous. The germline V and J ends were trimmed by 2 bases and 9 bases, with 11 bases remaining between them. The CDR3 consists of 13 residues. Per the germline V gene, CDR1 is GTSNPN and CDR2 is SVGIG (reference sequence).

In its sample, this clone was seen once. The chain couples TRBV12-3 or TRBV12-4 to TRBJ1-5; D remains ambiguous. The V and J ends lost 5 bases and 4 bases respectively, with 9 bases between them. The CDR3 spans 13 residues. The DNA of the CDR3 is TGTGCCAGCAGTCCTCGTCAGAATCAGCCCCAGCATTTT. Its protein product is CASSPRQNQPQHF.

The chain recombines TRBV18 with TRBJ2-7, with TRBD1 identical over 7 bases. This CDR3 spans 14 amino acids. The J segment lost 0 bases and the V segment lost 3 bases, leaving 2 bases of the junction unmatched. CDR1 is KGHSH, CDR2 LQKENI, per germline. CDR3 region: CASSPDRDSYEQYF. In nucleotides, the CDR3 is TGTGCCAGCTCACCCGACAGGGACTCCTACGAGCAGTACTTC.

Here the CDR3 DNA reads TGTGCCACCAGGGCTAGCCACCCGGCCGGGGAGCTGTTTTTT. Translation gives CATRASHPAGELFF. This chain joins TRBV24-1 and TRBJ2-2, with D perhaps TRBD2 (5 bases). Per germline, CDR1 KGHDR and CDR2 SFDVKD. Trimming left V 7 bases short and J 6 bases short, with 14 bases between. The CDR3 extends over 14 amino acids.

This chain connects TRBV11-2 to TRBJ2-7; TRBD2 matches 10 bases. CDR1 and CDR2 from the germline V gene are SGHAT and FQNNGV. The CDR3 consists of 14 residues. Trimming cost V 6 bases and J 2 bases; bases outside gene matches: 4. The CDR3 reads CASRWTSGPYEQYF. The DNA of the CDR3 is TGTGCCAGCAGATGGACTAGCGGACCCTACGAGCAGTACTTC.

The chain recombines TRBV2 with TRBJ1-5, with TRBD1 matching 8 bases. The CDR3 runs to 15 residues. CDR1 and CDR2 (germline): SNHLY, FYNNEI. Losses at the gene ends were 6 bases for V and 1 base for J; bases not matched to a gene: 5. The CDR3 sequence: CASRQGALSNQPQHF. The CDR3 DNA sequence: TGTGCCAGCAGGCAGGGGGCTTTGAGCAATCAGCCCCAGCATTTT. The full variable domain, in which reference TRBV2 and TRBJ1-5 provide the parts outside the CDR3, is EPEVTQTPSHQVTQMGQEVILRCVPISNHLYFYWYRQILGQKVEFLVSFYNNEISEKSEIFDDQFSVERPDGSNFTLKIRSTKLEDSAMYFCASRQGALSNQPQHFGDGTRLSIL.

This clone was counted only a few times. Other nucleotide sequences in the sample specify the same CDR3. V usage is TRBV30 and J usage is TRBJ1-5; TRBD1 matches at 7 bases. The V gene's germline CDR1 is GTSNPN and CDR2 SVGIG (reference sequence). V lost 5 bases and J lost 2; bases outside the gene matches: 0. The CDR3 spans 12 residues. In nucleotides, the CDR3 is TGTGCCTGGGGACAGGGCAATCAGCCCCAGCATTTT. Its protein product is CAWGQGNQPQHF.

This rearrangement joins TRBV7-3 to TRBJ2-3, with TRBD2 as a possible D gene (6 bases). The germline gives CDR1 SGHTA, CDR2 FQGTGA. Between the trimmed V and J ends, which lost 5 bases and 1 base, there was a span of 13 bases. The CDR3 extends over 15 amino acids. Here the CDR3 reads CASSPGGAGTDTQYF. In DNA form, the CDR3 reads TGTGCCAGCAGCCCTGGAGGGGCCGGCACAGATACGCAGTATTTT. Combining the CDR3 with reference TRBV7-3 and TRBJ2-3 gives the whole variable domain GAGVSQTPSNKVTEKGKYVELRCDPISGHTALYWYRQSLGQGPEFLIYFQGTGAADDSGLPNDRFFAVRPEGSVSTLKIQRTERGDSAVYLCASSPGGAGTDTQYFGPGTRLTVL.

This clone was counted only a few times. This chain joins TRBV18 and TRBJ2-7, with TRBD2 matching over 7 bases. The CDR3 extends over 13 amino acids. The J segment lost 2 bases and the V segment lost 4 bases, leaving 2 bases of the junction unmatched. CDR1 is KGHSH and CDR2 is LQKENI in the germline V gene. CDR3 coding DNA: TGTGCCAGCTCACAGGGGACTACCTACGAGCAGTACTTC. It specifies CASSQGTTYEQYF.

The chain couples TRBV6-5 to TRBJ2-7; no firm D call. The CDR3 covers 14 residues. V was shortened by 5 bases and J by 7 bases, with 18 bases between the two germline ends. The germline V gene has CDR1 MNHEY and CDR2 SVGAGI. CDR3 DNA sequence: TGTGCCAGCAGTCCCCACGGCGGATCGTGGGAGCAGTACTTC. It specifies CASSPHGGSWEQYF.

The chain has TRBV15 and TRBJ2-1, with 7 bases that match TRBD1. The J segment lost 4 bases and the V segment lost 7 bases, leaving 13 bases of the junction unmatched. CDR3 length: 16 amino acids. Germline loops: CDR1 LNHNV, CDR2 YYDKDF (reference sequence). The CDR3 sequence is CATTRYGRGKYNEQFF. The CDR3 DNA sequence: TGTGCCACCACGAGATATGGCAGGGGGAAGTACAATGAGCAGTTCTTC.

The chain uses TRBV10-3 and TRBJ1-5; weak D call: TRBD1 (5 bases). The CDR3 runs 14 residues. V shed 7 bases and J shed 3 bases, with 13 bases lying between them. CDR1 is ENHRY, CDR2 SYGVKD, per germline. CDR3 bases: TGTGCCATCAAGGACGGAGGGACCAATCAGCCCCAGCATTTT. Translated, it gives CAIKDGGTNQPQHF.